The 16 T cell receptor beta chains in this list originate from one sample, sequenced in a study of blood T cell repertoires in COVID-19. Sequencing was performed with immunoSEQ multiplex PCR; in TCRdb, only in-frame clones are kept and a portion is missing. This table has 75,000 or so clones, roughly 89% appearing once. The sequenced sample was peripheral blood. These receptors came from a man aged 45 to 65 with acute or convalescent COVID-19.

The table lists this clone with a count of one. The chain recombines TRBV5-1 with TRBJ2-3; 7 nucleotides agree with TRBD1. Germline CDR1 SGHRS, CDR2 YFSETQ. The CDR3 has 13 amino acids. The junction had 3 bases not matched to a gene; V was cut back by 6 bases and J by 2 bases. The CDR3 sequence is CASKGQPTDTQYF. The DNA of the CDR3 is TGCGCCAGCAAGGGACAGCCCACAGATACGCAGTATTTT.

The rearrangement joins TRBV7-9 to TRBJ2-1; D is possibly TRBD2 (5 bases). Germline V gives CDR1 SEHNR, CDR2 FQNEAQ (reference sequence). Between the trimmed V and J ends, which lost 10 bases and 8 bases, there was a span of 21 bases. The CDR3 is 14 amino acids. DNA for the CDR3: TGTGCCAACAGTAAGGAGTTCGGGAATGATGAGCAGTTCTTC. Its protein product is CANSKEFGNDEQFF.

This chain connects TRBV5-1 to TRBJ1-2, with TRBD1 identical over 8 bases. The CDR3 totals 14 residues. With V trimmed by 5 bases and J by 13 bases, 16 bases remained unmatched. Germline assignment: CDR1 SGHRS and CDR2 YFSETQ. The CDR3 sequence: CASSPADRATGCTF. In DNA form, the CDR3 reads TGCGCCAGCAGTCCCGCGGACAGGGCCACCGGATGCACCTTC.

This sequence joins TRBV27 and TRBJ1-5, with 9 bases lining up with TRBD1. The CDR3 has 17 residues. V shed 4 bases, J shed 0 bases, and the junction held 7 bases outside the gene matches. The germline V gene encodes CDR1 MNHEY and CDR2 SMNVEV (reference sequence). The DNA for the CDR3 is TGTGCCAGCAGTTCGACAGGGGGAAGAGGTAGCAATCAGCCCCAGCATTTT. As protein: CASSSTGGRGSNQPQHF.

V is TRBV4-3 and J is TRBJ2-1; 9 bases are a match to TRBD2. This CDR3 has 17 amino acids. Germline values: CDR1 LGHNA, CDR2 YSLEER. Trimming cost V 3 bases and J 2 bases; bases outside gene matches: 8. The CDR3 coding sequence is TGCGCCAGCAGCCAGGCTAGCGGGACCCTAACCTACAATGAGCAGTTCTTC. Protein product: CASSQASGTLTYNEQFF.

The chain links TRBV24-1 to TRBJ2-1, with D perhaps matching TRBD1 (5 bases). The germline CDR1 and CDR2 sequences are KGHDR and SFDVKD. The CDR3 length is 11 residues. The germline V and J ends were trimmed by 9 bases and 9 bases, with 11 bases remaining between them. The CDR3 nucleotides read TGTGCCACCCAGACAGAGAGTGAGCAGTTCTTC. Translating gives CATQTESEQFF.

To note about this clone: This sample also contains other DNA sequences that code for the same CDR3. V usage is TRBV30 and J usage is TRBJ1-1; D is uncertain. CDR3 length equals 13 residues. Germline V gene sequence: CDR1 GTSNPN, CDR2 SVGIG (reference sequence). The ends were cut back, 0 bases at V and 1 base at J, with 6 bases in the middle. The CDR3 spells CAWSVRENTEAFF. CDR3 nucleotides: TGTGCCTGGAGTGTACGGGAGAACACTGAAGCTTTCTTT.

V usage is TRBV2 and J usage is TRBJ1-4; 10 bases map to TRBD1. CDR3 length: 17 residues. The germline V gene encodes CDR1 SNHLY and CDR2 FYNNEI. V was clipped by 5 bases and J by 1 base; unmatched bases: 7. CDR3 DNA: TGTGCCAGCAGTTCGGACAGGGGGATGGGAACTAATGAAAAACTGTTTTTT. Protein sequence: CASSSDRGMGTNEKLFF.

The chain couples TRBV13 to TRBJ2-3; D gene uncertain. The V end was cut by 5 bases, the J end by 6 bases, with 6 bases between. Germline V gives CDR1 PRHDT, CDR2 FYEKMQ (reference sequence). There are 11 residues in the CDR3. This CDR3 reads CASSARDTQYF. Here the CDR3 DNA reads TGTGCCAGCAGCGCCAGGGATACGCAGTATTTT.

J is TRBJ2-7 and V is TRBV27, with 8 bases lining up with TRBD2. The CDR3 contains 15 residues. CDR1 is MNHEY, CDR2 SMNVEV, per germline (reference sequence). Germline trimming cut 4 bases from V and 2 bases from J; bases unmatched to any gene: 7. The CDR3 region is CASSSGGPGAYEQYF. CDR3 bases: TGTGCCAGCAGTTCGGGGGGGCCGGGAGCCTACGAGCAGTACTTC.

V and J are TRBV5-4 and TRBJ2-1; 12 positions match TRBD2. Germline CDR1 reads SGHNT; CDR2 reads YYREEE (reference sequence). The CDR3 runs 17 residues. After removal of 3 bases from V and 4 bases from J, the junction contained 8 bases not matched to a gene. CDR3 nucleotide sequence: TGTGCCAGCAGCTCCGGACTAGCGGGACCGGAATACAATGAGCAGTTCTTC. It translates to CASSSGLAGPEYNEQFF.

The V call is TRBV6-5, the J call TRBJ1-1; TRBD1 is a possible D gene (5 bases). The germline V and J ends were trimmed by 6 bases and 5 bases, with 13 bases remaining between them. The germline gives CDR1 MNHEY, CDR2 SVGAGI. This CDR3 is 13 amino acids long. This CDR3 is CASRYLGGTEAFF. The CDR3 nucleotides are TGTGCCAGCAGATACCTGGGGGGAACTGAAGCTTTCTTT.

The J gene is TRBJ1-6, the V gene TRBV14; D is unclear. Trimming stripped 6 bases from V and 0 bases from J, with 6 bases between. Germline CDR1 reads SGHDN; CDR2 reads FVKESK. The CDR3 contains 14 residues. The CDR3 sequence is CASSRFSYNSPLHF. The DNA for the CDR3 is TGTGCCAGCAGTCGTTTCTCCTATAATTCACCCCTCCACTTT.

The V and J genes are TRBV25-1 and TRBJ2-7; unclear D gene. This CDR3 is built from 16 residues. Germline CDR1 reads MGHDK; CDR2 reads SYGVNS. The V gene lost 3 bases and the J gene lost 2 bases, with 17 bases spanning the gap. The CDR3 sequence: CASSDLDSRAAYEQYF. CDR3 DNA: TGTGCCAGCAGTGATTTGGATAGCAGAGCAGCCTACGAGCAGTACTTC.

This clone has a single count. V gene TRBV5-5 combines with J gene TRBJ2-1; 10 bases agree with TRBD1. CDR1 and CDR2 (germline): SGHKS, YYEKEE (reference sequence). V lost 1 base, J lost 4 bases, and 5 bases stayed unmatched. The CDR3 has 16 residues. This CDR3 reads CASSLTGTGVYNEQFF. The CDR3 DNA reads TGTGCCAGCAGCTTGACCGGGACAGGGGTGTACAATGAGCAGTTCTTC.

The chain couples TRBV6-2 or TRBV6-3 to TRBJ2-1, with 8 positions matching TRBD2. This CDR3 has 15 residues. The germline V gene encodes CDR1 MNHEY and CDR2 SVGEGT. V lost 7 bases and J lost 12; bases outside the gene matches: 17. The CDR3 DNA reads TGTGCCAGCAACCCTACGGGAGGGCGCTCAATGAGGCAGTTCTTC. Its protein is CASNPTGGRSMRQFF.